This TCR beta chain was sequenced in a study of CD8 T cells in Susac syndrome (dated by TCRdb to about 2019). Looking at the study overall: Of the Susac syndrome patients who were sequenced, 5 or 6 had clinically active disease and roughly eight were in clinical remission. At blood withdrawal, Susac syndrome patients were either therapy-naive, taking corticosteroids (in some cases with IVIg as well), or taking IVIg alone. The study used repertoire sequencing to test whether antigen drove CD8+ T cell activation and differentiation in Susac syndrome.

Results and caveats for the whole study, not just this receptor: The TCR sequencing and HLA analysis was acknowledged to have included a relatively small number of individuals. In the CD4+ T cell repertoire of Susac syndrome patients, clonal expansion was not detected.

Peripheral blood CD8+ and CD4+ T cells from healthy donors, Susac syndrome patients and multiple sclerosis patients were profiled using high-throughput TCR beta sequencing. The Susac syndrome patients fulfilled recently defined diagnostic criteria for definite or probable disease. Bulk CD8+ and CD4+ T cells were purified by magnetic negative isolation, while CD8+ TEMRA cells were enriched using FACS. Blood was drawn into EDTA tubes, processed within 24 hours, and PBMCs were isolated by density gradient centrifugation. PBMCs destined for TCR sequencing were cryopreserved in liquid nitrogen and later thawed in a 37 °C water bath. A purity of at least 90% was achieved for sorted or isolated CD4+, CD8+ and CD8+ TEMRA cells. About this clonotype itself: The clone's antigen remains unknown. No much larger clone exists at a distance of one base, and base qualities are not known.

RNA was extracted using the RNeasy kit, and about 0.5 to 1 ug of the RNA was reverse transcribed with random hexamers. TCR beta CDR3 regions were amplified with the immunoSEQ multiplex PCR assay covering 54 Vbeta and 13 Jbeta segments. Bias from PCR amplification was corrected by using a synthetic template baseline for primer optimization and for computational correction. As for the authors' bioinformatics: Only productive sequences were kept, with reads annotated to V, D and J genes according to IMGT and analyzed in immunoSEQ Analyzer. To calculate clonality, Shannon entropy was normalized by log2 of the number of productive unique sequences and then subtracted from one. Public and private clones were assessed among the 100 most prevalent clones of each patient and control. A clone was defined as Susac-specific if it was absent from the healthy and MS cohorts, from roughly 990 published viral clones and from other ImmuneACCESS disease sequences. TCRdb handled the public reads itself, with Q25 trimming in fastp and clone calling in MiXCR, and kept productive beta chains. Every CDR3 protein is listed once, alongside the most common genes and DNA of its rows. TCRdb, rather than the study authors, made the V and J calls. The sample has under 200,000 distinct CDR3 sequences on record, roughly 95% of them singletons. The ten largest clonotypes hold around 0.12% of the sample.

CDR3 length: 14 amino acids, cysteine to phenylalanine. Only CDR3 DNA is held: 42 bases, read in frame from base 1. The germline V gene gives CDR1 as SQVTM and CDR2 as ANQGSEA. The germline V end is reduced by 6 bases and the J end by 0 bases; junction bases left unmatched: 8. The specimen sequenced was CD4+ T cells from PBMCs. The TCR originated in a human donor with Susac syndrome. The chain links TRBV29-1 with TRBJ2-7; TRBD1 agrees with 7 junctional bases. The CDR3 in this case is CSVLAQGNSYEQYF. The bases read TGCAGCGTGCTTGCACAGGGGAACTCCTACGAGCAGTACTTC.